The 18 T cell receptor beta chains below come from one sample, sequenced in a study of shared clonotypes between healthy human individuals. Only in-frame clones appear in the TCRdb table, and some are missing; sequencing was by immunoSEQ multiplex PCR. This sample carries approximately 1.9 million clones, 93% of them seen once, and the ten largest clones take around 1.7%. Positively selected for CCR7, the CD45RO-negative cells used as naive CD8 cells excluded terminally differentiated effector memory CD45RA+ cells. Sequenced input: naive CD8+ T cells from PBMCs. The receptor source for this set is a man aged 18 to 29 in good health. Some clones in this sample may be carry-over from other donors' samples.

V gene TRBV7-3 combines with J gene TRBJ2-2, with 8 bases matching TRBD1. With 3 bases clipped from V and 5 bases from J, the junction kept 20 bases outside the gene matches. CDR3 length: 20 amino acids. The germline V gene encodes CDR1 SGHTA and CDR2 FQGTGA. The CDR3 here is CASSFLPGGDLSVQTGELFF. CDR3 DNA: TGTGCCAGCAGCTTCCTGCCAGGGGGCGATCTCAGCGTTCAGACCGGGGAGCTGTTTTTT.

The CDR3 DNA follows: TGTGCCAGCAGAAGCTGGGTCGGACAGGGCTCCTTTGGCACTGAAGCTTTCTTT. It encodes CASRSWVGQGSFGTEAFF. This sequence joins TRBV11-2 and TRBJ1-1, with 8 bases aligning to TRBD1. V lost 6 bases to trimming and J lost 4 bases; unmatched junction nucleotides: 19. CDR3 length: 18 residues. The germline V gene has CDR1 SGHAT and CDR2 FQNNGV. Looking up the rest from reference TRBV11-2 and TRBJ1-1 gives the full variable domain: EAGVAQSPRYKIIEKRQSVAFWCNPISGHATLYWYQQILGQGPKLLIQFQNNGVVDDSQLPKDRFSAERLKGVDSTLKIQPAKLEDSAVYLCASRSWVGQGSFGTEAFFGQGTRLTVV.

Concerning this clone: Different DNA sequences within this sample yield the same CDR3. V and J are TRBV28 and TRBJ2-7, with 8 bases fitting TRBD1. Trimming at V came to 4 bases and at J to 3 bases, leaving 2 bases not matched to a gene. CDR1 is MDHEN and CDR2 is SYDVKM in the germline V gene. The CDR3 length is 13 residues. DNA for the CDR3: TGTGCCAGCAGTTCAACAGGGGGCTACGAGCAGTACTTC. Residues: CASSSTGGYEQYF.

V and J are TRBV27 and TRBJ2-1; D unclear. The V and J ends lost 3 bases and 2 bases respectively, with 11 bases between them. Germline V gene lookup returns CDR1 MNHEY and CDR2 SMNVEV (reference sequence). The CDR3 totals 15 residues. CDR3 residues: CASSFGQTPYNEQFF. CDR3 in DNA: TGTGCCAGCAGTTTCGGTCAGACACCCTACAATGAGCAGTTCTTC.

The J gene is TRBJ1-2, the V gene TRBV27; 11 nucleotides match TRBD1. This CDR3 has 15 residues. The germline V gene encodes CDR1 MNHEY and CDR2 SMNVEV (reference sequence). Trimming removed 5 bases from V and 4 bases from J; junction bases left unmatched: 6. The CDR3 nucleotides read TGTGCCAGCAGTCAACTGGGACAGGGGGTCTATGGCTACACCTTC. Protein sequence: CASSQLGQGVYGYTF.

This chain connects TRBV6-1 to TRBJ2-1; 9 bases are shared with TRBD1. The CDR3 spans 14 residues. Germline lookup yields CDR1 MNHNS and CDR2 SASEGT. V shed 3 bases, J shed 10 bases, and the junction held 7 bases outside the gene matches. This CDR3 reads CASSDWTGVREQFF. Here the CDR3 DNA reads TGTGCCAGCAGTGATTGGACAGGGGTGCGAGAGCAGTTCTTC.

The chain joins TRBV5-6 to TRBJ1-1; possible D gene TRBD1, 5 bases. The CDR3 is 13 amino acids. V dropped 0 bases and J dropped 7 bases, with 10 bases sitting between them. The germline V gene has CDR1 SGHDT and CDR2 YYEEEE. CDR3 DNA: TGTGCCAGCAGCTTGGGTCCGCAGGGTGAAGCTTTCTTT. Encoded protein: CASSLGPQGEAFF.

The rearrangement links TRBV10-1 to TRBJ2-7, with TRBD1 identical over 12 bases. This CDR3 region has 16 residues. Germline V gene data show CDR1 as WNHNN and CDR2 as SYGVQD (reference sequence). Germline trimming cut 1 base from V and 4 bases from J; bases unmatched to any gene: 5. The CDR3 nucleotides are TGCGCCAGCAGTGAGTTCCGGGACAGGGGGCTGTACGAGCAGTACTTC. It yields the protein CASSEFRDRGLYEQYF.

This sequence joins TRBV15 and TRBJ2-7; possible D gene TRBD1, 5 bases. Trimming shortened V by 3 bases and J by 0 bases, and 9 bases separated the two germline ends. The CDR3 loop spans 14 amino acids. Germline CDR1 reads LNHNV; CDR2 reads YYDKDF (reference sequence). The CDR3, as DNA: TGTGCCACCAGCAGCAACAGGATCTCCTACGAGCAGTACTTC. Protein: CATSSNRISYEQYF.

CDR3 protein: CASRVGGGRDEQFF. CDR3 bases: TGTGCCAGCAGGGTAGGCGGGGGCCGAGATGAGCAGTTCTTC. The rearrangement uses TRBV13 and TRBJ2-1; a weak D match, TRBD2 (7 bases). Germline V gene lookup returns CDR1 PRHDT and CDR2 FYEKMQ (reference sequence). This CDR3 spans 14 amino acids. V lost 6 bases to trimming and J lost 8 bases, with 17 bases between them. Together with reference TRBV13 and TRBJ2-1, the CDR3 gives the full variable domain: AAGVIQSPRHLIKEKRETATLKCYPIPRHDTVYWYQQGPGQDPQFLISFYEKMQSDKGSIPDRFSAQQFSDYHSELNMSSLELGDSALYFCASRVGGGRDEQFFGPGTRLTVL.

The chain recombines TRBV5-4 with TRBJ2-7; 10 bases are a match to TRBD2. CDR1 SGHNT and CDR2 YYREEE come from the germline V gene (reference sequence). Unmatched junction bases numbered 3, after V lost 4 bases and J lost 2 bases. This CDR3 has 14 residues. The CDR3 nucleotides read TGTGCCAGCAGCGATAGCGGGAGGACCTACGAGCAGTACTTC. It encodes CASSDSGRTYEQYF. Supplemented by reference TRBV5-4 and TRBJ2-7, the full variable domain reads ETGVTQSPTHLIKTRGQQVTLRCSSQSGHNTVSWYQQALGQGPQFIFQYYREEENGRGNFPPRFSGLQFPNYSSELNVNALELDDSALYLCASSDSGRTYEQYFGPGTRLTVT.

CDR3 DNA sequence: TGTGCCAGCAGCTTATTCGTTACACCGACCTACGAGCAGTACTTC. This encodes CASSLFVTPTYEQYF. V usage is TRBV7-2 and J usage is TRBJ2-7; D uncertain. Germline CDR1 SGHTA, CDR2 FQGNSA. V was clipped by 2 bases and J by 2 bases, with 13 bases between them. This CDR3 region has 15 residues. The full variable domain, completed using reference TRBV7-2 and TRBJ2-7, is GAGVSQSPSNKVTEKGKDVELRCDPISGHTALYWYRQSLGQGLEFLIYFQGNSAPDKSGLPSDRFSAERTGGSVSTLTIQRTQQEDSAVYLCASSLFVTPTYEQYFGPGTRLTVT.

This chain joins TRBV29-1 and TRBJ1-1, with D perhaps TRBD1 (5 bases). The CDR3 length is 13 residues. V dropped 5 bases and J dropped 0 bases, with 10 bases sitting between them. CDR1 and CDR2 from the germline V gene are SQVTM and ANQGSEA. DNA of the CDR3: TGCAGCGTTATAAGGGGAATGAACACTGAAGCTTTCTTT. Encoded protein: CSVIRGMNTEAFF. Filled out from reference TRBV29-1 and TRBJ1-1, the complete variable domain reads SAVISQKPSRDICQRGTSLTIQCQVDSQVTMMFWYRQQPGQSLTLIATANQGSEATYESGFVIDKFPISRPNLTFSTLTVSNMSPEDSSIYLCSVIRGMNTEAFFGQGTRLTVV.

V is TRBV4-1 and J is TRBJ1-1; maybe TRBD1 (6 bases). Deletions cut 4 bases from V and 4 bases from J, with 22 bases between. The CDR3 extends over 17 amino acids. In germline, CDR1 is MGHRA, CDR2 YSYEKL. CDR3 nucleotide sequence: TGCGCCAGCAGCCCCTTAGGGACCAGCTTAGGGGGCACTGAAGCTTTCTTT. It yields the protein CASSPLGTSLGGTEAFF.

Concerning this clone itself: The sample holds other DNA sequences that translate to the same CDR3. The CDR3 DNA follows: TGTGCCAGTAGCCTTGACAGGGAGGAGACCCAGTACTTC. It yields the protein CASSLDREETQYF. The chain couples TRBV19 to TRBJ2-5; 7 nucleotides align to TRBD1. CDR1 LNHDA and CDR2 SQIVND come from the germline V gene (reference sequence). This CDR3 spans 13 amino acids. V dropped 6 bases and J dropped 5; count of bases not matched to a gene: 6.

The V and J genes are TRBV19 and TRBJ2-5; 8 bases agree with TRBD2. Looked up from germline, CDR1 is LNHDA and CDR2 is SQIVND (reference sequence). This CDR3 has 13 residues. Trimming took 6 bases from V and 5 from J; bases not matched to a gene: 5. The CDR3 DNA is TGTGCCAGTAGGGCGGGGGGCGTTGAGACCCAGTACTTC. This gives the protein CASRAGGVETQYF.

The gene calls are TRBV19 and TRBJ2-7, with D possibly matching TRBD2 (6 bases). This CDR3 has 15 amino acids. Germline V gives CDR1 LNHDA, CDR2 SQIVND (reference sequence). Trimming cost V 5 bases and J 0 bases, with 14 bases left between them. CDR3 loop: CASSLGLFSSYEQYF. CDR3 DNA sequence: TGTGCCAGTAGTCTGGGACTGTTTAGCTCCTACGAGCAGTACTTC.

This clone was found once. The chain carries TRBV9 and TRBJ2-7, with 11 bases fitting TRBD2. V was pared by 3 bases and J by 3 bases, with 17 bases of the junction left unmatched. Looked up from germline, CDR1 is SGDLS and CDR2 is YYNGEE. This CDR3 region has 19 residues. CDR3 amino acids: CASSAPVGSTGTSGYEQYF. The CDR3 bases are TGTGCCAGCAGCGCCCCCGTGGGCAGTACCGGGACTAGCGGCTACGAGCAGTACTTC.